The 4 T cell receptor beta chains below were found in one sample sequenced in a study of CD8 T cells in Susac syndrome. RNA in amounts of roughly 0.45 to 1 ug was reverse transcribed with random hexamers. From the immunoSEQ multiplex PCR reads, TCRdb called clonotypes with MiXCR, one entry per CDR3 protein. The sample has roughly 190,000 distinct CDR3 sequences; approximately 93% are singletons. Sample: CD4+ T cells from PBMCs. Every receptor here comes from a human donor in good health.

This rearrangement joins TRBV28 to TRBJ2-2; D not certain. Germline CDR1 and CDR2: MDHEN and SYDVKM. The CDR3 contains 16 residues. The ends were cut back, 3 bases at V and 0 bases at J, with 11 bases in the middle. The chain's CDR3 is CASSLSPTSNTGELFF. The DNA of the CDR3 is TGTGCCAGCAGTTTGAGCCCTACCTCGAACACCGGGGAGCTGTTTTTT.

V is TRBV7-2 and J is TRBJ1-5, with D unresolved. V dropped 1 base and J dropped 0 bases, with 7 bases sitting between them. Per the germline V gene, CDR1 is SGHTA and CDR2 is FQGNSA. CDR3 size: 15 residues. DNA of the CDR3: TGTGCCAGCAGCTTAGATCGCCTTAGCAATCAGCCCCAGCATTTT. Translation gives CASSLDRLSNQPQHF.

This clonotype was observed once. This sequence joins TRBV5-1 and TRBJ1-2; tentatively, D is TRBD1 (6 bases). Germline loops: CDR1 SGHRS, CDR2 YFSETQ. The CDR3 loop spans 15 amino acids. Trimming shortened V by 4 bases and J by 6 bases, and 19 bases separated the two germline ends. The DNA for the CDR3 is TGCGCCAGCAGCCCGAATTCTAGGGGGGCTCATGGCTACACCTTC. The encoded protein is CASSPNSRGAHGYTF.

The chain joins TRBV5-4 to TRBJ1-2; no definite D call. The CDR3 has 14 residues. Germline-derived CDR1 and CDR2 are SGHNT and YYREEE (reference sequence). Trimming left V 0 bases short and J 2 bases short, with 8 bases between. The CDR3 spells CASSLGAENYGYTF. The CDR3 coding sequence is TGTGCCAGCAGCTTGGGGGCTGAGAACTATGGCTACACCTTC.